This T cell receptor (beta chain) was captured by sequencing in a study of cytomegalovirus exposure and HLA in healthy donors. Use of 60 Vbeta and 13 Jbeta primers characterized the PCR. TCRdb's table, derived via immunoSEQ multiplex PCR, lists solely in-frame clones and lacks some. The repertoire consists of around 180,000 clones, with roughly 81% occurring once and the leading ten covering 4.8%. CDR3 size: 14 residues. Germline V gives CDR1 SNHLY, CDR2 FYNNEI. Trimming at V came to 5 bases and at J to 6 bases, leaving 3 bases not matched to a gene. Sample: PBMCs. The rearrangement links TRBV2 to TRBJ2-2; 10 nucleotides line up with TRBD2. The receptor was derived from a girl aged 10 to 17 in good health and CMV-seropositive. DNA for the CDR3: TGTGCCAGCAGTCAACTAGCGGGGCCCGGGGAGCTGTTTTTT. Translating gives CASSQLAGPGELFF.